Listed here are 27 T cell receptor beta chains from one sample, sequenced in a study of T-cell reconstitution after alpha-beta-depleted transplantation in children. It was with unique molecular identifiers that the TCRbeta library was prepared. TCRdb used MiXCR to reprocess the PCR reads, holding one entry per CDR3 protein. The repertoire holds a few hundred thousand distinct CDR3 sequences, with around 25% as singletons. Material: PBMCs, mostly from graft donor cells, obtained 180 days after TCRalphabeta/CD19-depleted stem cell transplant. These receptors were obtained from a male patient between 10 and 17 years old who had a stem cell transplant for acute lymphoblastic leukemia, so the T cells may come from the graft donor.

The chain links TRBV28 to TRBJ1-4; 7 positions match TRBD1. V lost 3 bases and J lost 4; bases outside the gene matches: 8. CDR1 MDHEN and CDR2 SYDVKM come from the germline V gene. CDR3 length: 16 amino acids. The CDR3 nucleotides are TGTGCCAGCAGTTTGGGGCAGGGGGTCCTTAATGAAAAACTGTTTTTT. Encoded protein: CASSLGQGVLNEKLFF.

This clonotype was detected a few times. The rearrangement links TRBV20-1 to TRBJ2-1; 15 bases match TRBD2. The CDR3 has 16 residues. Germline V lookup: CDR1 DFQATT, CDR2 SNEGSKA (reference sequence). Germline trimming cut 2 bases from V and 4 bases from J; bases unmatched to any gene: 3. CDR3 sequence: CSARLGTSGRYNEQFF. The DNA for the CDR3 is TGCAGTGCTAGACTCGGGACTAGCGGGAGGTACAATGAGCAGTTCTTC.

V and J are TRBV4-2 and TRBJ2-1; no clear D gene. This CDR3 spans 12 amino acids. The V and J ends lost 4 bases and 9 bases respectively, with 10 bases between them. The germline V gene encodes CDR1 LGHNA and CDR2 YNFKEQ. The CDR3, as DNA: TGTGCCAGCAGCCCACTATGGGGTGAGCAGTTCTTC. It specifies CASSPLWGEQFF.

The chain links TRBV7-6 to TRBJ2-1; no reliable D call. Between the trimmed V and J ends, which lost 2 bases and 6 bases, there was a span of 14 bases. Germline-derived CDR1 and CDR2 are SGHVS and FNYEAQ. The CDR3 length is 15 residues. CDR3 sequence (DNA): TGTGCCAGCAGCTTAACCCGGAATCTCATCAATGAGCAGTTCTTC. As protein: CASSLTRNLINEQFF.

This clonotype was detected ten times or more. The chain is built from TRBV12-3 or TRBV12-4 and TRBJ1-1, with D unresolved. The germline V and J ends were trimmed by 8 bases and 3 bases, with 10 bases remaining between them. The CDR3 runs 12 residues. As DNA, the CDR3 is TGTGCCAGCTATCGGGGTTACACTGAAGCTTTCTTT. As protein: CASYRGYTEAFF.

This clonotype was seen more than once but under ten times. The chain employs TRBV5-1 and TRBJ2-5, with 8 bases fitting TRBD1. Germline values: CDR1 SGHRS, CDR2 YFSETQ. This CDR3 region has 16 residues. With V trimmed by 0 bases and J by 4 bases, 8 bases remained unmatched. The CDR3, as DNA: TGCGCCAGCAGCTTGGGGGACAGGACCTACGGAGAGACCCAGTACTTC. It is translated as CASSLGDRTYGETQYF.

This rearrangement joins TRBV4-1 to TRBJ2-1, with TRBD1 matching 11 bases. CDR1 and CDR2 from the germline V gene are MGHRA and YSYEKL. Trimming took 1 base from V and 6 from J; bases not matched to a gene: 2. The CDR3 length is 15 residues. CDR3 coding DNA: TGCGCCAGCAGCCAAGTGGGACAGGGGGGCAATGAGCAGTTCTTC. Amino acid sequence: CASSQVGQGGNEQFF.

This chain uses TRBV7-9 with TRBJ2-4; a weak D match, TRBD2 (5 bases). The CDR3 has 16 residues. V shed 5 bases and J shed 3 bases, with 17 bases lying between them. Germline-derived CDR1 and CDR2 are SEHNR and FQNEAQ (reference sequence). As DNA, the CDR3 is TGTGCCAGCAGCCCCCGGGTCGCCGAGGGCAAAAACATTCAGTACTTC. This translates into CASSPRVAEGKNIQYF.

This clonotype was observed a few times. The V and J genes are TRBV12-3 or TRBV12-4 and TRBJ1-5; D perhaps matches TRBD1 (5 bases). The CDR3 loop spans 14 amino acids. V lost 6 bases, J lost 3 bases, and 12 bases lay in between. The CDR3 DNA is TGTGCCAGCAGCCTAGGCAGGGTCAATCAGCCCCAGCATTTT. Translated: CASSLGRVNQPQHF.

V usage is TRBV18 and J usage is TRBJ1-3; D call uncertain. The CDR3 length is 16 residues. V lost 3 bases to trimming and J lost 4 bases, with 16 bases between them. CDR1 is KGHSH and CDR2 is LQKENI in the germline V gene. CDR3 protein: CASSPRPQRTGNTIYF. DNA of the CDR3: TGTGCCAGCTCACCGAGACCGCAACGCACAGGAAACACCATATATTTT.

This chain links TRBV12-5 with TRBJ2-1; 10 nucleotides align to TRBD1. Losses at the gene ends were 0 bases for V and 0 bases for J; bases not matched to a gene: 14. The length of the CDR3 is 21 residues. Germline CDR1 is LGHNT and CDR2 is FRNRAP. In DNA form, the CDR3 reads TGTGCTAGTGGTTTGGTAGTTTTGACAGGGGGCACCGGTCTCTCCTACAATGAGCAGTTCTTC. Protein product: CASGLVVLTGGTGLSYNEQFF. The complete variable domain, with remaining parts taken from reference TRBV12-5 and TRBJ2-1, reads DARVTQTPRHKVTEMGQEVTMRCQPILGHNTVFWYRQTMMQGLELLAYFRNRAPLDDSGMPKDRFSAEMPDATLATLKIQPSEPRDSAVYFCASGLVVLTGGTGLSYNEQFFGPGTRLTVL.

The rearrangement links TRBV12-3 or TRBV12-4 to TRBJ2-1; no clear D. Trimming left V 5 bases short and J 5 bases short, with 19 bases between. The length of the CDR3 is 16 residues. This CDR3 is CASSPTLGLVNNEQFF. In DNA, the CDR3 is TGTGCCAGCAGTCCCACCCTAGGCCTAGTTAACAATGAGCAGTTCTTC.

The rearrangement links TRBV14 to TRBJ1-1; D is ambiguous. The germline V gene encodes CDR1 SGHDN and CDR2 FVKESK. With 7 bases removed from V and 1 base from J, the gap between germline ends came to 13 bases. This CDR3 has 14 amino acids. The CDR3: CASNEEGSNTEAFF. Here the CDR3 DNA reads TGTGCCAGCAACGAAGAAGGGTCGAACACTGAAGCTTTCTTT.

V usage is TRBV12-3 or TRBV12-4 and J usage is TRBJ1-4; D perhaps matches TRBD1 (5 bases). This CDR3 region has 15 residues. V gave up 5 bases and J gave up 3 bases, with 13 bases separating them. The DNA of the CDR3 is TGTGCCAGCAGTGGGGGTGGTCGGCCTAATGAAAAACTGTTTTTT. It yields the protein CASSGGGRPNEKLFF.

This clonotype occurred once. V usage is TRBV6-4 and J usage is TRBJ2-7; D is possibly TRBD2 (5 bases). Germline V gene sequence: CDR1 MRHNA, CDR2 SNTAGT. V was trimmed by 5 bases and J by 0 bases, leaving 14 bases between them. The CDR3 extends over 15 amino acids. The CDR3 reads CASSHLEGSSYEQYF. The CDR3, as DNA: TGTGCCAGCAGTCACCTCGAGGGTAGCTCCTACGAGCAGTACTTC.

V and J are TRBV7-2 and TRBJ1-1, with D unclear. The CDR3 loop spans 13 amino acids. The ends were cut back, 5 bases at V and 1 base at J, with 8 bases in the middle. Germline CDR1 SGHTA, CDR2 FQGNSA. The CDR3 bases are TGTGCCAGCAGCGGAGGTCCGAACACTGAAGCTTTCTTT. This sequence encodes CASSGGPNTEAFF.

V gene TRBV6-5 combines with J gene TRBJ1-6; maybe TRBD1 (5 bases). This CDR3 region has 17 residues. The germline V and J ends were trimmed by 2 bases and 0 bases, with 11 bases remaining between them. Germline values: CDR1 MNHEY, CDR2 SVGAGI. CDR3 protein: CASSYLAGSSYNSPLHF. Written as DNA, the CDR3 is TGTGCCAGCAGTTACCTGGCAGGGAGCTCCTATAATTCACCCCTCCACTTT.

The chain joins TRBV27 to TRBJ2-2; perhaps TRBD1 as D (6 bases). The CDR3 totals 15 residues. CDR1 is MNHEY and CDR2 is SMNVEV in the germline V gene (reference sequence). The V end lost 5 bases, the J end lost 4 bases, and 14 bases lay between the germline ends. This chain's CDR3 is CASSLRQVLTGELFF. Written as DNA, the CDR3 is TGTGCCAGCAGTCTCCGACAGGTACTCACCGGGGAGCTGTTTTTT.

The chain employs TRBV5-5 and TRBJ2-7; 7 bases are shared with TRBD2. Germline assignment: CDR1 SGHKS and CDR2 YYEKEE (reference sequence). After removal of 0 bases from V and 2 bases from J, the junction contained 5 bases not matched to a gene. The CDR3 runs 15 residues. The CDR3: CASSLAGGSAYEQYF. DNA of the CDR3: TGTGCCAGCAGCTTGGCCGGGGGGAGTGCCTACGAGCAGTACTTC.

Worth noting for this clonotype: Being one base from a much bigger clone, this may be a read error. The chain links TRBV7-2 to TRBJ2-3, with D maybe TRBD2 (5 bases). CDR1 is SGHTA, CDR2 FQGNSA, per germline. Between the trimmed V and J ends, which lost 1 base and 0 bases, there was a span of 14 bases. CDR3 length equals 17 residues. The chain's CDR3 is CASSLVSGYVSTDTQYF. The CDR3 region has the DNA TGTGCCAGCAGCTTAGTGAGCGGCTACGTTAGCACAGATACGCAGTATTTT.

This clonotype was counted a few times. Germline and junction disagree at one end, which may indicate a read error. The CDR3 DNA follows: TGTGCCACCAGCGGAGACAGGGGGCACAGGCAAGCTTTCTTT. Amino acid sequence: CATSGDRGHRQAFF. The chain couples TRBV15 to TRBJ1-1, with 10 bases fitting TRBD1. Germline values: CDR1 LNHNV, CDR2 YYDKDF (reference sequence). The CDR3 is 14 amino acids.

The chain joins TRBV7-3 to TRBJ2-7; 14 bases align to TRBD2. V gave up 5 bases and J gave up 7 bases; unmatched junction bases: 7. There are 15 residues in the CDR3. Germline CDR1 is SGHTA and CDR2 is FQGTGA. CDR3 coding DNA: TGTGCCAGCAGCCGGGGACTAGCGGGAGCCCAAGAGCAGTACTTC. It translates to CASSRGLAGAQEQYF.

This clonotype was seen only a few times. The chain uses TRBV3-1 and TRBJ2-5; D possibly uses TRBD1 or TRBD2 (5 bases each). V gave up 8 bases and J gave up 5 bases, with 18 bases separating them. The CDR3 is 14 amino acids. Per germline, CDR1 LGHDT and CDR2 YNNKEL (reference sequence). The chain's CDR3 is CASGTELEMETQYF. CDR3 sequence (DNA): TGTGCCAGCGGGACCGAACTAGAGATGGAGACCCAGTACTTC.

This clonotype has more than one count but fewer than ten. The chain links TRBV20-1 to TRBJ1-3, with TRBD1 as a possible D gene (5 bases). Germline V lookup: CDR1 DFQATT, CDR2 SNEGSKA (reference sequence). CDR3 length: 16 residues. The V gene lost 5 bases and the J gene lost 0 bases, with 17 bases spanning the gap. The CDR3 coding sequence is TGCAGTGCTCTCTACGTTGGGGCCCGCTCTGGAAACACCATATATTTT. Translating gives CSALYVGARSGNTIYF.

This clonotype was counted a few times. The rearrangement links TRBV14 to TRBJ1-6; 7 bases are a match to TRBD1. J gave up 10 bases and V 2 bases, and 5 bases lay outside the gene matches. In germline, CDR1 is SGHDN, CDR2 FVKESK. This CDR3 region has 14 residues. The CDR3, as DNA: TGTGCCAGCAGCCAAATTGGGGACAGATCACCCCTCCACTTT. Translating it yields CASSQIGDRSPLHF.

The V and J genes are TRBV20-1 and TRBJ1-2; 7 positions agree with TRBD1. This CDR3 spans 12 amino acids. V dropped 1 base and J dropped 7; count of bases not matched to a gene: 3. The germline gives CDR1 DFQATT, CDR2 SNEGSKA (reference sequence). In DNA, the CDR3 is TGCAGTGCTAGAGGACAGGGCGGTGGCTACACCTTC. It specifies CSARGQGGGYTF.

This clonotype turned up a few times. This chain uses TRBV20-1 with TRBJ2-7; TRBD2 agrees at 8 bases. The V and J ends lost 6 bases and 2 bases, in that order; junction bases with no gene match: 12. Germline lookup yields CDR1 DFQATT and CDR2 SNEGSKA (reference sequence). CDR3 length: 15 residues. Here the CDR3 reads CSAQNMAGGAYEQYF. The CDR3 DNA follows: TGCAGTGCGCAAAACATGGCGGGAGGAGCCTACGAGCAGTACTTC.